The rows below give T cell receptor beta chains drawn from one sample of a study of read filtering for tumor transcriptome and immune sequencing. TCRdb recomputed calls from the reads with MiXCR, one row per CDR3 protein. The sample includes 30,000 to 50,000 distinct CDR3 sequences, about 11% of them seen just once. The source material was a population of CD138-negative cells sorted from bone marrow. The source is a donor at least 40 years old with multiple myeloma. CDR3s include the opening cysteine and the closing phenylalanine or tryptophan. D genes are given only for firm matches. Only some rows state a clone size, as once, few, many or a class for expanded clones.

v_call	clone_size	d_call	j_call	cdr3_aa	cdr3_nt
TRBV5-5	many	NA	TRBJ2-5	CASSFAGTGETQYF	TGTGCCAGCAGCTTCGCCGGGACGGGGGAGACCCAGTACTTC
TRBV12-3/TRBV12-4	many	TRBD2	TRBJ2-1	CASSLLAGSEEQFF	TGTGCCAGCAGTTTGCTAGCGGGGTCTGAAGAGCAGTTCTTC
TRBV7-2	many	TRBD2	TRBJ2-3	CASSPRGLAGGVTQYF	TGTGCCAGCAGCCCAAGGGGACTAGCGGGGGGGGTTACGCAGTATTTT
TRBV27	many	NA	TRBJ2-7	CASSLGGGRTYEQYF	TGTGCCAGCAGTTTAGGGGGGGGCCGTACCTACGAGCAGTACTTC
TRBV5-6	many	NA	TRBJ2-1	CASSFRSGVSFRRVYNEQFF	TGTGCCAGCAGCTTTCGCTCAGGGGTGTCCTTCAGGCGGGTCTACAATGAGCAGTTCTTC
TRBV27	many	TRBD1	TRBJ2-1	CASSIRGIGEQFF	TGTGCCAGCAGTATCAGGGGGATAGGTGAGCAGTTCTTC
TRBV28	many	NA	TRBJ2-4	CASSPGLQQNIQYF	TGTGCCAGCAGTCCGGGACTCCAACAAAACATTCAGTACTTC
TRBV7-3	many	NA	TRBJ2-1	CASSLNGDFNEQFF	TGTGCCAGCAGCTTAAATGGTGACTTCAATGAGCAGTTCTTC
TRBV10-3	many	NA	TRBJ2-1	CANGRDSSSGEQFF	TGTGCCAACGGAAGGGACTCATCAAGTGGTGAGCAGTTCTTC
TRBV20-1	NA	TRBD1	TRBJ2-4	CSARDLGQVLAKNIPYF	TGCAGTGCTAGAGATCTTGGACAGGTGCTAGCCAAAAACATTCCGTACTTC
TRBV5-5	many	NA	TRBJ2-7	CASSPGPLGEQYF	TGTGCCAGCAGCCCCGGGCCCTTGGGTGAGCAGTACTTC
TRBV5-1	many	TRBD2	TRBJ2-7	CASSFLAGGRYEQYF	TGCGCCAGCAGCTTTCTAGCGGGGGGCCGCTACGAGCAGTACTTC
TRBV6-2/TRBV6-3	many	NA	TRBJ1-5	CASSWGSVSNQPQHF	TGTGCCAGCAGTTGGGGCAGCGTTAGCAATCAGCCCCAGCATTTT
TRBV6-2/TRBV6-3	many	TRBD1	TRBJ2-7	CASSTARDRGLYEQYF	TGTGCCAGCAGTACCGCCCGGGACAGGGGACTCTACGAGCAGTACTTC
TRBV15	many	NA	TRBJ2-5	CATSHGETQYF	TGTGCCACCAGCCACGGAGAGACCCAGTACTTC
TRBV7-2	NA	NA	TRBJ1-2	CASSGDGVTGLSHGYTF	TGTGCCAGCAGCGGGGACGGGGTGACAGGACTCTCTCATGGCTACACCTTC
TRBV28	many	NA	TRBJ1-1	CASTAYRWNTEAFF	TGTGCCAGCACGGCCTACAGGTGGAACACTGAAGCTTTCTTT
TRBV29-1	many	NA	TRBJ2-7	CSVRLVEQYF	TGCAGCGTTAGACTAGTCGAGCAGTACTTC
TRBV10-3	many	NA	TRBJ1-1	CAISESGVGTEAFF	TGTGCCATCAGTGAGTCGGGCGTTGGCACTGAAGCTTTCTTT
TRBV7-2	many	NA	TRBJ1-1	CASSPRGRVGSEAFF	TGTGCCAGCAGCCCCCGCGGCAGGGTAGGGTCTGAAGCTTTCTTT
TRBV7-9	many	NA	TRBJ1-2	CASSLGGFLNYGYTF	TGTGCCAGCAGCTTAGGAGGATTCCTTAACTATGGCTACACCTTC
TRBV6-2/TRBV6-3	many	NA	TRBJ1-2	CASSFSDRTPSGYTF	TGTGCCAGCAGTTTTTCCGACAGGACCCCTAGCGGCTACACCTTC
TRBV7-8	many	NA	TRBJ2-1	CASSLVFKGSEQFF	TGTGCCAGCAGCTTAGTTTTTAAGGGGAGTGAACAGTTCTTC
TRBV10-3	NA	TRBD2	TRBJ2-1	CAITDELAGGEFF	TGTGCCATCACTGACGAACTAGCGGGGGGTGAGTTCTTC
TRBV6-2/TRBV6-3	NA	NA	TRBJ1-5	CVSSYGRGRFNQPQHF	TGTGTCAGCAGTTACGGAAGGGGGAGATTCAATCAGCCCCAGCATTTT
TRBV20-1	many	NA	TRBJ1-4	CSAPPGLNDEKLFF	TGCAGTGCTCCCCCGGGACTGAACGATGAAAAACTGTTTTTT
TRBV6-2/TRBV6-3	many	TRBD1	TRBJ2-1	CASMGTGRYNEQFF	TGTGCCAGCATGGGGACAGGGAGATACAATGAGCAGTTCTTC
TRBV7-8	many	NA	TRBJ1-2	CASAPGGGPYTF	TGTGCCAGCGCCCCGGGGGGGGGCCCCTACACCTTC
TRBV6-1	many	NA	TRBJ1-1	CASGQRAAFF	TGTGCCAGCGGACAGAGGGCAGCTTTCTTT
TRBV5-1	many	TRBD2	TRBJ2-3	CASSLGPIAGLGGTDTQYF	TGCGCCAGCAGCTTGGGTCCGATTGCAGGACTAGGAGGAACAGATACGCAGTATTTT
TRBV4-1	many	NA	TRBJ1-2	CASSQGESSYGYTF	TGCGCCAGCAGCCAAGGCGAGAGCAGCTATGGCTACACCTTC
TRBV15	many	NA	TRBJ1-1	CATSRVGGLNTEAFF	TGTGCCACCAGCAGAGTGGGGGGCCTGAACACTGAAGCTTTCTTT
TRBV19	NA	TRBD1	TRBJ2-4	CATGTEYIQYF	TGTGCCACCGGGACAGAATACATTCAGTACTTC
TRBV12-3/TRBV12-4	many	NA	TRBJ2-7	CASSLAQTNRDEQYF	TGTGCCAGCAGTTTAGCACAGACTAATCGTGACGAGCAGTACTTC
TRBV28	NA	NA	TRBJ2-5	CASSRVGGGSRETQYF	TGTGCCAGCAGTCGGGTCGGAGGTGGATCACGGGAGACCCAGTACTTC
TRBV28	many	NA	TRBJ2-1	CASSSPTRYYNEQFF	TGTGCCAGCAGTTCCCCGACCAGGTATTACAATGAGCAGTTCTTC
TRBV29-1	NA	TRBD1	TRBJ1-3	CSADSPAGGNTIHF	TGCAGCGCTGACTCCCCGGCAGGGGGAAACACCATACATTTT
TRBV28	many	NA	TRBJ2-1	CASNNVGGGEQFF	TGTGCCAGCAACAACGTGGGGGGCGGTGAGCAGTTCTTC
TRBV5-1	many	NA	TRBJ1-6	CASSLGGDNSPLHF	TGCGCCAGCAGCTTGGGAGGGGATAATTCACCCCTCCACTTT
TRBV28	many	NA	TRBJ1-2	CASSSSSAYGYTF	TGTGCCAGCAGTTCGAGTTCAGCCTATGGCTACACCTTC
TRBV29-1	many	NA	TRBJ1-1	CSVEGHGSTEAFF	TGCAGCGTTGAAGGGCATGGGAGCACTGAAGCTTTCTTT
TRBV20-1	many	TRBD2	TRBJ2-2	CSARAGGDTGELFF	TGCAGTGCTAGAGCGGGGGGGGACACCGGGGAGCTGTTTTTT
TRBV7-9	many	NA	TRBJ2-7	CASSLRKGNGGRNSYEQYF	TGTGCCAGCAGCTTACGAAAAGGGAACGGGGGCCGTAACTCCTACGAGCAGTACTTC
TRBV5-1	many	NA	TRBJ2-1	CASKTTGYNEQFF	TGCGCCAGCAAGACGACAGGTTACAATGAGCAGTTCTTC
TRBV12-2	many	NA	TRBJ1-1	CASRSRDRAMNTEAFF	TGTGCAAGTCGCTCCCGGGACAGAGCGATGAACACTGAAGCTTTCTTT
TRBV23-1	many	NA	TRBJ2-1	CASSQFCHPSSYNEQFF	TGCGCCAGCAGTCAATTCTGCCACCCGAGCTCCTACAATGAGCAGTTCTTC
TRBV20-1	many	NA	TRBJ1-5	CSARRVGDQPQHF	TGCAGTGCTAGGCGCGTGGGGGATCAGCCCCAGCATTTT
TRBV10-3	many	NA	TRBJ2-5	CAISARQEETQYF	TGTGCCATCAGTGCGAGGCAAGAAGAGACCCAGTACTTC
TRBV12-3/TRBV12-4	many	NA	TRBJ2-3	CASSTGRQRSDTQYF	TGTGCCAGCAGTACCGGGCGACAGAGATCAGATACGCAGTATTTT
TRBV4-2	many	NA	TRBJ1-1	CASRPLMNTEAFF	TGTGCCAGCCGCCCATTAATGAACACTGAAGCTTTCTTT
TRBV27	many	TRBD2	TRBJ2-3	CASSILPSGGAKDTQYF	TGTGCCAGCAGTATCCTTCCGAGCGGGGGGGCCAAAGATACGCAGTATTTT
TRBV4-1	many	TRBD1	TRBJ2-7	CASSPISGQGVSYEQYF	TGCGCCAGCAGCCCAATATCCGGACAGGGAGTCTCCTACGAGCAGTACTTC
TRBV7-8	many	NA	TRBJ1-1	CASSRGAGHGLSNTEAFF	TGTGCCAGCAGCCGAGGGGCCGGACACGGATTATCAAACACTGAAGCTTTCTTT
TRBV5-4	many	NA	TRBJ2-7	CASSLGRGPYEQYF	TGTGCCAGCAGCTTGGGGCGGGGACCCTACGAGCAGTACTTC
TRBV6-5	many	TRBD1	TRBJ2-7	CASKTGVREQYF	TGTGCCAGTAAGACAGGGGTGCGCGAGCAGTACTTC
TRBV19	many	NA	TRBJ2-3	CASSLVGTPGDTQYF	TGTGCCAGTAGCCTAGTCGGGACCCCGGGAGATACGCAGTATTTT
TRBV7-8	many	TRBD2	TRBJ2-5	CASSLGVSGPQETQYF	TGTGCCAGCAGCTTAGGGGTTAGCGGGCCCCAAGAGACCCAGTACTTC
TRBV24-1	many	TRBD2	TRBJ2-3	CATSDPAGGSDTQYF	TGTGCCACCAGTGATCCCGCGGGGGGTTCAGATACGCAGTATTTT
TRBV20-1	NA	TRBD2	TRBJ2-2	CSARVRGSVTGELFF	TGCAGTGCTAGAGTGCGGGGGTCGGTCACCGGGGAGCTGTTTTTT
TRBV27	few	NA	TRBJ2-3	CASRLSGLVEDTQYF	TGTGCCAGCCGTTTATCGGGTCTAGTTGAAGATACGCAGTATTTT